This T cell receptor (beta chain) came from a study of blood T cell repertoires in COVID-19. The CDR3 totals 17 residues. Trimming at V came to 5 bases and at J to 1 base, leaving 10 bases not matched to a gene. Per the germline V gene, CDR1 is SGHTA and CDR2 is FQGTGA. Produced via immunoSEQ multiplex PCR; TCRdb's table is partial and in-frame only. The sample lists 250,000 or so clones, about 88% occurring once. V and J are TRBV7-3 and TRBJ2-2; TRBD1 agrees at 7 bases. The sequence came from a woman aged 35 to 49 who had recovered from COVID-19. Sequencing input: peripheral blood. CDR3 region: CASSPNLGQENTGELFF. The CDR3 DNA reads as TGTGCCAGCAGCCCTAACCTTGGACAGGAGAACACCGGGGAGCTGTTTTTT.